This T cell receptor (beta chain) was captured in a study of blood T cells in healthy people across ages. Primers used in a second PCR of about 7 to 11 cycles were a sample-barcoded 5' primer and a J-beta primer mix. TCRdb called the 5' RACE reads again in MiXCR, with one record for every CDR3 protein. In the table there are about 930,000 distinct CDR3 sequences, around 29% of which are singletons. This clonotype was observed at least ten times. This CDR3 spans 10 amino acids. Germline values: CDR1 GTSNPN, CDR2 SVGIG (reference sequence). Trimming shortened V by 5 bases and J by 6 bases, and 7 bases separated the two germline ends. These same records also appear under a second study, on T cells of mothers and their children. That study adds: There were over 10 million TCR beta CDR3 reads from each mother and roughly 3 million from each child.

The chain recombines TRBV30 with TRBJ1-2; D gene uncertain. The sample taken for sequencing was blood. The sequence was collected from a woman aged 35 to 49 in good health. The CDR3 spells CAWGTHGYTF. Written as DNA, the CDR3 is TGTGCCTGGGGTACACATGGCTACACCTTC.